This TCR beta chain is drawn from a study of early T cells in non-severe SARS-CoV-2 infection. Study overall: From unsorted whole blood, bulk RNA was sequenced, and the chains remained unpaired.

Germline CDR1 is ENHRY and CDR2 is SYGVKD. The CDR3 consists of 16 residues. The trim removed 3 bases at V and 0 bases at J, leaving 6 bases unmatched. Individual cDNA molecules received unique molecular identifiers. MiXCR, applied by TCRdb to the 5' RACE reads, yields one record per CDR3 protein. The table records some 66,000 distinct CDR3 sequences, under 15% of them present only once. This clonotype was observed at least ten times. The rearrangement joins TRBV10-3 to TRBJ2-3; TRBD1 matches at 7 bases. This receptor was taken from an adult who was a healthcare worker with PCR-confirmed SARS-CoV-2 infection or an uninfected control (not recorded which). The sample consisted of whole blood. The CDR3 DNA sequence: TGTGCCATCAGTGAAGGACAGGCTGAGAGCACAGATACGCAGTATTTT. It yields the protein CAISEGQAESTDTQYF.